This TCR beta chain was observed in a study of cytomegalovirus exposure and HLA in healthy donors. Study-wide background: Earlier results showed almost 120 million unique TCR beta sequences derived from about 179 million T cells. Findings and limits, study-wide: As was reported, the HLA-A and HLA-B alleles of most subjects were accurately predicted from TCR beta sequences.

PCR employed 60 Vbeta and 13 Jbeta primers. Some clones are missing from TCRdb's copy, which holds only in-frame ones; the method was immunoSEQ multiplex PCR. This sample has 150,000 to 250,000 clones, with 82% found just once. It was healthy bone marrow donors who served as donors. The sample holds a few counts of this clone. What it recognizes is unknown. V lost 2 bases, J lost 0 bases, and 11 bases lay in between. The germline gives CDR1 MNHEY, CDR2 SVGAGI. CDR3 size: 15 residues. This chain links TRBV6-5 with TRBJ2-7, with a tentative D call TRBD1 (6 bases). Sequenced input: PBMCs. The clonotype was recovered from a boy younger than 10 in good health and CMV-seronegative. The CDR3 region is CASSYGTQSSYEQYF. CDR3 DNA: TGTGCCAGCAGTTACGGGACACAGAGCTCCTACGAGCAGTACTTC.